Listed below are T cell receptor beta chains from one sample, sequenced in a study of blood T cell repertoires in COVID-19. Produced via immunoSEQ multiplex PCR; TCRdb's table is partial and in-frame only. Of around 130,000 clones listed, roughly 85% were seen once; the top ten hold around 2.9%. Sequenced sample: peripheral blood. These receptors originate from a man between 45 and 60 years old with acute or convalescent COVID-19. Both conserved end residues are part of each CDR3. Fields, in order: clone size, V gene, J gene, D gene, CDR3 length, CDR3 protein, CDR3 DNA. The D gene is left open where the match is weak. Size values are once, few and many counts, or a class for expanded clones, and some rows have none.

>.|TRBV18|TRBJ1-1|.|14
CASRILTPNTEAFF
TGTGCCAGTCGCATTTTGACACCGAACACTGAAGCTTTCTTT
>.|TRBV10-3|TRBJ1-2|TRBD1|19
CAIGWESGDRAHLIYGYTF
TGTGCCATCGGATGGGAATCCGGGGACAGGGCCCACCTGATCTATGGCTACACCTTC
>.|TRBV19|TRBJ1-5|.|15
CASMWQAYSNQPQHF
TGTGCCAGTATGTGGCAGGCCTATAGCAATCAGCCCCAGCATTTT
>.|TRBV30|TRBJ2-2|.|14
CAWKGTLNTGELFF
TGTGCCTGGAAAGGGACACTGAACACCGGGGAGCTGTTTTTT
>.|TRBV19|TRBJ2-2|TRBD2|16
CASSITSGGNTGELFF
TGTGCCAGTAGTATAACTAGCGGGGGTAACACCGGGGAGCTGTTTTTT
>.|TRBV6-7|TRBJ2-5|TRBD2|14
CASSYVGGGETQYF
TGTGCCAGCAGTTACGTTGGGGGGGGAGAGACCCAGTACTTC
>once|TRBV2|TRBJ2-5|.|12
CASDRGSETQYF
TGTGCCAGCGACCGGGGGTCGGAGACCCAGTACTTC
>.|TRBV28|TRBJ1-4|.|14
CASSNDRRGEKLFF
TGTGCCAGCAGTAACGACAGGCGTGGCGAAAAACTGTTTTTT
>.|TRBV7-9|TRBJ1-5|.|14
CASSPTGSNQPQHF
TGTGCCAGCAGCCCTACAGGGAGCAATCAGCCCCAGCATTTT
>.|TRBV20-1|TRBJ1-2|.|11
CSADRRYGYTF
TGCAGTGCCGACCGGCGGTATGGCTACACCTTC